This T cell receptor (beta chain) was recorded in a study of OX40 agonist ivuxolimab in advanced cancers. Study results and caveats: CD8+ T cells averaged more expanded clones than CD4+.

The data were produced by immunoSEQ multiplex PCR, yet TCRdb's version contains in-frame clones alone and is incomplete. The sample lists roughly 67,000 clones, more than 70% occurring once. The germline V gene has CDR1 MNHNS and CDR2 SASEGT. V dropped 6 bases and J dropped 2 bases, with 7 bases sitting between them. This CDR3 has 12 amino acids. Patients who had autoimmune disease history or got systemic immunosuppression were left out. Note on this clone: As yet, its antigen is unknown.

The sequence derives from an adult with an advanced solid tumor such as melanoma, head and neck, liver or kidney cancer. The chain joins TRBV6-1 to TRBJ1-2; maybe TRBD1 (5 bases). This specimen consisted of CD4+ or CD8+ T cells sorted from blood, obtained in a trial of the OX40 agonist ivuxolimab. The CDR3 DNA is TGTGCCAGCAGGACAGCCAACTATGGCTACACCTTC. Amino acids: CASRTANYGYTF.